These T cell receptor beta chains were read from a single sample in a study of blood T cell repertoires in COVID-19. The table came from immunoSEQ multiplex PCR; TCRdb's copy has only in-frame clones and leaves some out. The table lists about 150,000 clones, about 80% of them singletons. Source material: peripheral blood. The receptors here all came from a man between 65 and 85 years old with active or convalescent COVID-19. Both conserved end residues are trimmed from each CDR3. Each record gives: clone size, CDR3 length, V gene, CDR3 protein. Clone size is given for some rows only: seen once, a few or many times, or a class if the clone is expanded.

clone size: -; CDR3 length: 14; V gene: TRBV23-1; CDR3 protein: ASILTAGKRFGGYT
clone size: -; CDR3 length: 15; V gene: TRBV4-2; CDR3 protein: ASSQDQGTSRQETQY
clone size: few; CDR3 length: 14; V gene: TRBV18; CDR3 protein: ASSPPNRAENTEAF
clone size: -; CDR3 length: 12; V gene: TRBV29-1; CDR3 protein: SVESDRGTYEQY
clone size: -; CDR3 length: 13; V gene: TRBV4-3; CDR3 protein: ASSTGVGVNYGYT
clone size: -; CDR3 length: 10; V gene: TRBV3-1/TRBV3-2; CDR3 protein: ASEGQTYEQY
clone size: -; CDR3 length: 11; V gene: TRBV5-1; CDR3 protein: ASRRDRAYEQY
clone size: -; CDR3 length: 14; V gene: TRBV19; CDR3 protein: ASSIGGLGGTDTQY
clone size: -; CDR3 length: 16; V gene: TRBV6-2/TRBV6-3; CDR3 protein: ASSYWRSGTAGPYEQY
clone size: -; CDR3 length: 13; V gene: TRBV27; CDR3 protein: ASSSFLGAAYGYT
clone size: -; CDR3 length: 11; V gene: TRBV12-3/TRBV12-4; CDR3 protein: ASRDSRDRPQH
clone size: -; CDR3 length: 14; V gene: TRBV6-2/TRBV6-3; CDR3 protein: ASSTYLGQGVGELF
clone size: -; CDR3 length: 13; V gene: TRBV10-3; CDR3 protein: ANSALASTYNEQF
clone size: -; CDR3 length: 18; V gene: TRBV18; CDR3 protein: ASSPRVQGEAGKIYNEQF
clone size: -; CDR3 length: 12; V gene: TRBV28; CDR3 protein: ASSFPDRANEQF
clone size: -; CDR3 length: 13; V gene: TRBV9; CDR3 protein: ASSNGQGGSYEQY